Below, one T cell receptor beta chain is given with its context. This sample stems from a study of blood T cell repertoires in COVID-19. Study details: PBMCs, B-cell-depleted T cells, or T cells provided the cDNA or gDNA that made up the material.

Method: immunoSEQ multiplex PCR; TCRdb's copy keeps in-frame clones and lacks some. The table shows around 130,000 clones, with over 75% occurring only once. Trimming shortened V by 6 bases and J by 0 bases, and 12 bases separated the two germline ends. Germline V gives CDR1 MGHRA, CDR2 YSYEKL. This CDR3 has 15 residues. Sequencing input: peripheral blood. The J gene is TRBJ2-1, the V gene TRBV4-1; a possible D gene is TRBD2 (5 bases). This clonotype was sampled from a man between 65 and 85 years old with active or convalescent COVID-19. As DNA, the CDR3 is TGCGCCAGCAGACCCCTCCGGGGCTCCTACAATGAGCAGTTCTTC. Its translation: CASRPLRGSYNEQFF.